What follows are 20 T cell receptor beta chains derived from one specimen sequenced in a study of T-cell reconstitution after alpha-beta-depleted transplantation in children (dated by TCRdb to about 2016). Receptor libraries were prepared by PCR. Sequencing used an Illumina HiSeq 2500. To normalize quantification of the TCRbeta repertoire, the TCR libraries were built with molecular barcoding that relied on unique molecular identifiers. The public reads were quality trimmed at Q25 with fastp and then assembled into clones with MiXCR by TCRdb, keeping productive beta chains. All rows with the same CDR3 protein become a single entry with the most common DNA and genes. The sample has roughly 500,000 distinct CDR3 sequences on record, 30% to 35% of them singletons. Of the sample, around 2.5% is held by the ten largest clones. Sequencing used PBMCs from the stem cell graft donor, obtained from the stem cell graft. The receptors shown here come from a human donor who donated a stem cell graft to a child with aplastic anemia.

The sample holds a few counts of this clonotype. The gene calls are TRBV29-1 and TRBJ1-4; 10 bases are a match to TRBD1. Per the germline V gene, CDR1 is SQVTM and CDR2 is ANQGSEA. The CDR3 spans 14 residues. The V gene end was trimmed by 7 bases and the J gene end by 5 bases; junction bases not matched to a gene: 7. CDR3 region: CSAGDRGSNEKLFF. For the CDR3, the DNA is TGCAGCGCTGGGGACAGGGGCTCGAATGAAAAACTGTTTTTT.

The chain employs TRBV12-5 and TRBJ1-1, with D uncertain. The CDR3 is made up of 12 amino acids. Per germline, CDR1 LGHNT and CDR2 FRNRAP. Trimming took off 0 bases at V and 4 bases at J, with 3 bases between the two ends. The CDR3 nucleotides are TGTGCTAGTGGTTTGGTACTCACTGAAGCTTTCTTT. This codes for CASGLVLTEAFF.

The rearrangement joins TRBV18 to TRBJ1-5; D is possibly TRBD1 (5 bases). Germline V gives CDR1 KGHSH, CDR2 LQKENI. Trimming shortened V by 2 bases and J by 6 bases, and 11 bases separated the two germline ends. CDR3 length: 14 amino acids. The CDR3 reads CASSPGREGQPQHF. The CDR3 DNA is TGTGCCAGCTCACCAGGCAGGGAGGGTCAGCCCCAGCATTTT.

This clonotype was detected only a few times. The chain links TRBV7-2 to TRBJ2-5; D tentatively reads TRBD1 or TRBD2 (5 bases each). The CDR3 totals 15 residues. Per the germline V gene, CDR1 is SGHTA and CDR2 is FQGNSA. The V and J ends lost 5 bases and 0 bases respectively, with 13 bases between them. The CDR3 sequence is CASSRRDAYQETQYF. DNA of the CDR3: TGTGCCAGCAGCCGACGGGACGCCTACCAAGAGACCCAGTACTTC.

Comments on this clonotype: Relative to the germline gene, one junction end is altered; a read error may explain this. The chain combines TRBV20-1 with TRBJ2-3; 7 nucleotides align to TRBD2. CDR1 is DFQATT, CDR2 SNEGSKA, per germline (reference sequence). The CDR3 contains 15 residues. The CDR3: CSNKIPGGSKDTQYF. The CDR3 nucleotides are TGCAGTAACAAAATCCCCGGCGGGAGCAAAGATACGCAGTATTTT.

This clonotype occurred a few times. The genes are TRBV4-3 and TRBJ2-7; 8 nucleotides agree with TRBD1. This CDR3 contains 15 residues. The germline CDR1 and CDR2 sequences are LGHNA and YSLEER. The junction had 2 bases not matched to a gene; V was cut back by 1 base and J by 0 bases. CDR3 coding DNA: TGCGCCAGCAGCCAAGGGACAGGGTCCTCCTACGAGCAGTACTTC. Its protein product is CASSQGTGSSYEQYF.

V is TRBV27 and J is TRBJ2-5; 8 nucleotides align to TRBD1. CDR3 length: 18 amino acids. Germline trimming cut 4 bases from V and 6 bases from J; bases unmatched to any gene: 19. CDR1 is MNHEY, CDR2 SMNVEV, per germline (reference sequence). CDR3 amino acids: CASSSPLGRGRLGQTQYF. For the CDR3, the DNA is TGTGCCAGCAGTTCACCACTGGGCAGGGGGCGCCTTGGACAGACCCAGTACTTC.

This clonotype was found a few times. The rearrangement links TRBV5-1 to TRBJ2-3, with unresolved D. In germline, CDR1 is SGHRS, CDR2 YFSETQ. Trimming took 3 bases from V and 3 from J, leaving 11 bases between them. The CDR3 is 14 amino acids. CDR3 nucleotide sequence: TGCGCCAGCAGCTCCCTACAGTGGACAGATACGCAGTATTTT. It translates to CASSSLQWTDTQYF.

The chain uses TRBV20-1 and TRBJ2-6; D remains unclear. The length of the CDR3 is 16 residues. The V end was cut by 6 bases, the J end by 2 bases, with 17 bases between. Per the germline V gene, CDR1 is DFQATT and CDR2 is SNEGSKA (reference sequence). CDR3 nucleotide sequence: TGCAGTGCCTTACAGTCCTGGGTTGCTGGGGCCAACGTCCTGACTTTC. This translates into CSALQSWVAGANVLTF.

This clonotype appeared a few times. The V call is TRBV12-3 or TRBV12-4, the J call TRBJ2-3; D may correspond to TRBD1 or TRBD2 (5 bases each). The CDR3 is 14 amino acids. The CDR3 protein is CASKRGVSTDTQYF. The CDR3 bases are TGTGCTTCTAAGAGGGGAGTGAGTACAGATACGCAGTATTTT.

This rearrangement joins TRBV10-3 to TRBJ2-5, with D possibly matching TRBD2 (5 bases). Germline V CDR1 and CDR2: ENHRY, SYGVKD. The CDR3 totals 14 residues. Trimming took 2 bases from V and 3 from J, leaving 10 bases between them. CDR3 sequence: CAISEGRREETQYF. The CDR3 nucleotides are TGTGCCATCAGTGAGGGCAGGCGGGAAGAGACCCAGTACTTC.

This clonotype turned up a few times. The chain joins TRBV12-3 or TRBV12-4 to TRBJ2-3, with a possible D match to TRBD1 (6 bases). V dropped 6 bases and J dropped 2 bases, with 18 bases sitting between them. The CDR3 loop spans 16 amino acids. The CDR3 region has the DNA TGTGCCAGCAGACCCACGGACAGTTCTGACACAGATACGCAGTATTTT. It translates to CASRPTDSSDTDTQYF.

The chain recombines TRBV6-2 or TRBV6-3 with TRBJ1-5, with a possible D match to TRBD1 (6 bases). V dropped 8 bases and J dropped 7 bases, with 12 bases sitting between them. CDR3 length equals 12 residues. Germline loops: CDR1 MNHEY, CDR2 SVGEGT. DNA for the CDR3: TGTGCCAGCCGGAGGGGGTGGCAGCCCCAGCATTTT. Residues: CASRRGWQPQHF.

The chain is built from TRBV30 and TRBJ2-3; the D call may be TRBD1 or TRBD2 (5 bases each). The CDR3 length is 12 residues. The germline V gene has CDR1 GTSNPN and CDR2 SVGIG (reference sequence). This CDR3 reads CAYRDSTDTQYF. CDR3 in DNA: TGTGCATACCGGGACAGCACAGATACGCAGTATTTT.

This clonotype has just a few counts. The chain couples TRBV25-1 to TRBJ2-7; 9 positions match TRBD2. The CDR3 totals 15 residues. The V gene's germline CDR1 is MGHDK and CDR2 SYGVNS. V lost 5 bases and J lost 6; bases outside the gene matches: 11. The CDR3 DNA follows: TGTGCCAGCAGTCTTCCTCCGCGGGAGGGACGCGAGCAGTACGTC. Translated: CASSLPPREGREQYV.

The chain carries TRBV27 and TRBJ2-3; TRBD1 matches 7 bases. Germline loops: CDR1 MNHEY, CDR2 SMNVEV (reference sequence). The length of the CDR3 is 14 residues. Trimming at V came to 4 bases and at J to 2 bases, leaving 3 bases not matched to a gene. The CDR3 here is CASSYGTATDTQYF. CDR3 nucleotide sequence: TGTGCCAGCAGTTACGGGACAGCCACAGATACGCAGTATTTT.

This chain joins TRBV5-1 and TRBJ2-2; D gene uncertain. Trimming took 7 bases from V and 4 from J, leaving 29 bases between them. CDR1 SGHRS and CDR2 YFSETQ come from the germline V gene. This CDR3 comprises 19 residues. In DNA, the CDR3 is TGCGCCAGCTCCTTGTTCCCGGGCCAGAGTCCTGGGGTCACCGGGGAGCTGTTTTTT. The encoded protein is CASSLFPGQSPGVTGELFF.

This chain joins TRBV5-5 and TRBJ1-5; D gene ambiguous. There are 15 residues in the CDR3. Germline CDR1 SGHKS, CDR2 YYEKEE (reference sequence). Trimming removed 6 bases from V and 4 bases from J, with 17 bases in between. The CDR3 bases are TGTGCCAGCACTCCGGTGTTGGGGTATAATCAGCCCCAGCATTTT. It codes for CASTPVLGYNQPQHF.

This sequence joins TRBV12-3 or TRBV12-4 and TRBJ2-7; tentative D call: TRBD1 (6 bases). V was shortened by 6 bases and J by 2 bases, with 11 bases between the two germline ends. The CDR3 sequence is 13 residues long. The CDR3 here is CASSSGQTYEQYF. The DNA for the CDR3 is TGTGCCAGCAGCTCAGGACAGACCTACGAGCAGTACTTC.

This clonotype was observed a few times. V gene TRBV18 combines with J gene TRBJ2-1, with 8 bases identical to TRBD1. Germline V lookup: CDR1 KGHSH, CDR2 LQKENI. J gave up 8 bases and V 6 bases, and 6 bases lay outside the gene matches. The CDR3 has 13 residues. Written as DNA, the CDR3 is TGTGCCAGCTCCCGGGGACAGGAGGATGAGCAGTTCTTC. Its protein product is CASSRGQEDEQFF.